Shown below are 12 T cell receptor beta chains from a single sample sequenced in a study of blood T cells in healthy people across ages. PCR was performed a second time for about 7 to 11 cycles using a sample-barcoded 5' primer and a J-beta primer mix. TCRdb reanalysed the 5' RACE reads using MiXCR and keeps one entry per CDR3 protein. The sample holds 550,000 to 750,000 distinct CDR3 sequences, roughly 21% seen once. The sample comprised blood. These receptors originate from an older man in good health.

This chain joins TRBV20-1 and TRBJ2-3; 10 bases are a match to TRBD2. The junction had 10 bases not matched to a gene; V was cut back by 6 bases and J by 4 bases. The CDR3 consists of 15 residues. The germline gives CDR1 DFQATT, CDR2 SNEGSKA (reference sequence). In nucleotides, the CDR3 is TGCAGTGCCCCAGACCCTAGCGGGAGATCAGATACGCAGTATTTT. Translation: CSAPDPSGRSDTQYF.

This clonotype occurred a few times. The rearrangement joins TRBV20-1 to TRBJ1-2, with 8 bases that match TRBD1. The V gene end was trimmed by 7 bases and the J gene end by 0 bases; junction bases not matched to a gene: 4. CDR3 length equals 13 residues. Germline CDR1 and CDR2: DFQATT and SNEGSKA (reference sequence). DNA for the CDR3: TGCAGTGTCACACAGGGGGCTAACTATGGCTACACCTTC. It specifies CSVTQGANYGYTF.

The genes are TRBV10-3 and TRBJ2-5; D remains unclear. TRBJ2-7 matches the DNA end more closely, so the J call is doubtful. There are 13 residues in the CDR3. CDR1 ENHRY and CDR2 SYGVKD come from the germline V gene. The CDR3 DNA follows: TGTGCCATCAGTGCTCGAGTAACCTACGAGCAGTACTTC. The encoded protein is CAISARVTYEQYF.

The chain carries TRBV12-3 or TRBV12-4 and TRBJ1-1; the match to TRBD1 covers 9 bases. V shed 5 bases, J shed 5 bases, and the junction held 9 bases outside the gene matches. The CDR3 is 15 residues long. The CDR3 coding sequence is TGTGCCAGCAGTCGTCCGGGACAGGGAACTACTGAAGCTTTCTTT. Its protein is CASSRPGQGTTEAFF.

This clonotype turned up a few times. The V and J genes are TRBV29-1 and TRBJ2-5; weak D call: TRBD2 (5 bases). The closer fit of TRBJ2-7 to the DNA end suggests the J call may be wrong. The CDR3 totals 12 residues. Germline V gene data show CDR1 as SQVTM and CDR2 as ANQGSEA. The CDR3 loop is CSVAYRGYEQYF. CDR3 bases: TGCAGCGTGGCCTATCGGGGTTACGAGCAGTACTTC.

This clonotype showed up many times. This chain links TRBV12-3 or TRBV12-4 with TRBJ2-3, with 8 bases matching TRBD1. This CDR3 spans 14 amino acids. V shed 6 bases, J shed 3 bases, and the junction held 5 bases outside the gene matches. CDR3 region: CASSFDRGTDTQYF. In nucleotides, the CDR3 is TGTGCCAGCAGCTTCGACAGGGGAACAGATACGCAGTATTTT.

This rearrangement joins TRBV20-1 to TRBJ2-5; TRBD2 aligns across 12 bases. Germline CDR1 DFQATT, CDR2 SNEGSKA (reference sequence). V shed 2 bases and J 5 bases; nucleotides not matched to a gene: 9. This CDR3 is built from 16 residues. Here the CDR3 reads CSARPSSGRAGETQYF. For the CDR3, the DNA is TGCAGTGCTAGACCGTCTAGCGGGAGGGCAGGGGAGACCCAGTACTTC.

This clonotype has more than one count but fewer than ten. The CDR3, as DNA: TGTGCCAGCAGTCCGTATAGCGGAGACACAGATACGCAGTATTTT. It specifies CASSPYSGDTDTQYF. The chain has TRBV7-9 and TRBJ2-3, with D possibly being TRBD2 (6 bases). Germline assignment: CDR1 SEHNR and CDR2 FQNEAQ (reference sequence). This CDR3 is built from 15 residues. The V end lost 6 bases, the J end lost 2 bases, and 15 bases lay between the germline ends. Together with reference TRBV7-9 and TRBJ2-3, the CDR3 gives the full variable domain: DTGVSQNPRHKITKRGQNVTFRCDPISEHNRLYWYRQTLGQGPEFLTYFQNEAQLEKSRLLSDRFSAERPKGSFSTLEIQRTEQGDSAMYLCASSPYSGDTDTQYFGPGTRLTVL.

This clonotype was picked up a small number of times. The V call is TRBV28, the J call TRBJ2-1; 7 nucleotides align to TRBD2. The CDR3 spans 14 residues. V gave up 11 bases and J gave up 9 bases; unmatched junction bases: 16. In germline, CDR1 is MDHEN, CDR2 SYDVKM. CDR3 sequence (DNA): TGTGCCGCGACTAATAGGGGAGGGCCCCTTGAGCAGTTCTTC. The encoded protein is CAATNRGGPLEQFF.

This clonotype appeared many times. CDR3 DNA: TGCAGTGCTAGAGCCGGACTAGCGGGAGGGCCGAATGAGCAGTTCTTC. It specifies CSARAGLAGGPNEQFF. The chain employs TRBV20-1 and TRBJ2-1; 15 nucleotides match TRBD2. CDR1 and CDR2 from the germline V gene are DFQATT and SNEGSKA (reference sequence). V lost 1 base to trimming and J lost 7 bases; unmatched junction nucleotides: 5. CDR3 length equals 16 residues.

The rearrangement joins TRBV6-8 to TRBJ2-3; TRBD1 agrees at 7 bases. The CDR3 has 17 amino acids. Germline values: CDR1 MNHGY, CDR2 SAAAGT. V dropped 0 bases and J dropped 2; count of bases not matched to a gene: 8. The CDR3: CASSYSHTGDITDTQYF. The DNA of the CDR3 is TGTGCCAGCAGTTACTCGCACACAGGGGATATCACAGATACGCAGTATTTT.

J is TRBJ2-3 and V is TRBV27; D tentatively reads TRBD1 or TRBD2 (6 bases each). The CDR3 is 15 residues long. V was cut by 2 bases and J by 2 bases, with 11 bases left in between. Germline values: CDR1 MNHEY, CDR2 SMNVEV (reference sequence). The CDR3 nucleotides are TGTGCCAGCAGTTTACAATGGGGGGCCACAGATACGCAGTATTTT. This codes for CASSLQWGATDTQYF.